This T cell receptor beta chain was observed in a study of human T cells and chemical hapten exposure. V gave up 5 bases and J gave up 0 bases, with 13 bases separating them. Germline-derived CDR1 and CDR2 are MDHEN and SYDVKM. The CDR3 covers 15 residues. MiXCR, run by TCRdb on the RACE reads, gives a single entry per CDR3 protein. The data contain about 180,000 distinct CDR3 sequences, 25% to 35% of them seen just once; the ten biggest clones take up roughly 3%. Findings of the study overall: DPC sensitization left the count of TCRs above 1 in 1000 unchanged. Healthy individuals' immune responses may differ from those of donors, who had alopecia.

The time point was: pre-sensitization, week 0. Described treatment: therapeutic diphenylcyclopropenone sensitization with weekly scalp DPC. Alopecia patients deemed DPC-suitable, aged 18 to 70, excluding pregnancy. The sample holds a few counts of this clonotype. Antigen: not known. The sequences come from whole blood, collected in connection with sensitization to the hapten diphenylcyclopropenone (DPC). This TCR was recovered from a young woman with alopecia areata. Some clones in this sample may be carry-over from other donors' samples. The rearrangement uses TRBV28 and TRBJ2-5; maybe TRBD2 (5 bases). Here the CDR3 DNA reads TGTGCCAGCAGTCAACTTAGCGCCCACCAAGAGACCCAGTACTTC. Translation gives CASSQLSAHQETQYF.